This is a list of T cell receptor beta chains from one sample in a study of tumor-infiltrating lymphocytes in primary liver carcinoma. TCRdb redid the calling of the multiplex PCR reads with MiXCR, one entry per CDR3 protein. The sample includes 25,000 to 35,000 distinct CDR3 sequences, around 80% of them seen just once. The source material was liver tumor tissue from sampling region 5. The receptors were sampled from a man aged 35 to 55 with primary liver carcinoma and hepatitis B virus infection. The CDR3 runs from the conserved cysteine through the conserved F or W. The D gene is left open where the match is weak. Clone size appears in some rows only: once, few, many, or a class for an expanded clone.

size	V	J	D	DNA	CDR3
.	TRBV11-2	TRBJ2-7	.	TGTGCCAACAGCTTCATGACAGATCCTGACTACGAGCAGTGCTTC	CANSFMTDPDYEQCF
.	TRBV6-4	TRBJ2-1	.	TGTGCCAACAGTGAACGTGGGAGTGAAGATGAACAGTTCTTC	CANSERGSEDEQFF
.	TRBV5-1	TRBJ2-7	.	TGCACCTACAGCTTGGTTGGCGGTGGCGCGGGACAGTCCTACGAGCAGTACTTC	CTYSLVGGGAGQSYEQYF
.	TRBV10-3	TRBJ1-5	.	TGTGCCATCAGCGAGTATGAGGGCGATCAGTCCCAGCACTTT	CAISEYEGDQSQHF
.	TRBV30	TRBJ2-1	.	TGTGCCCGGAGCCTAGGAGGGGCGAGCTCCTACAATGAGCGGTTCTTC	CARSLGGASSYNERFF
.	TRBV10-3	TRBJ1-2	TRBD1	TGTACCATCAGTGAGTCTCCGGAACAGGGAGGGGGCTACACTTTC	CTISESPEQGGGYTF
.	TRBV4-1	TRBJ2-7	TRBD2	TGCGCCAGCAGCCAATCCCTAGCGGAACCACTTTACAAGCAATACTTC	CASSQSLAEPLYKQYF
.	TRBV6-2/TRBV6-3	TRBJ2-1	.	TGTGCCTGCAGTTTAATCCTAAGCTCCTATAATGAGCAGTTCTTC	CACSLILSSYNEQFF
.	TRBV20-1	TRBJ2-1	TRBD2	TGCGGTGCTTTGGGACTAGCGGAGGTCTACAATGAGCAGTTCTTC	CGALGLAEVYNEQFF
.	TRBV7-9	TRBJ1-5	.	TGTCCCAGTAGTTGGGACAATCAGCCCCAGCATTTT	CPSSWDNQPQHF
.	TRBV11-1	TRBJ2-2	.	TGTGCCACCAGCTTTTGGGACACCGGGGAGCTGTTTTTT	CATSFWDTGELFF
once	TRBV7-9	TRBJ2-2	.	TGTGCCAACAGCTTAACAGGGAGCGGTGACACCGGGGAGCTGTTTTTT	CANSLTGSGDTGELFF
.	TRBV6-5	TRBJ2-1	.	TGTTCCAGCAGTCCGGGACCACTAACATGCAATGAGCAGTTCTTC	CSSSPGPLTCNEQFF
.	TRBV12-3/TRBV12-4	TRBJ2-1	.	TGTGCCAGCAGTTTTCGAGGAGTTCCCAATGAGCAGTTCTTC	CASSFRGVPNEQFF
.	TRBV29-1	TRBJ2-3	.	TGCAGCGTCGGGCAGGAAGCAATCACAGATACGCAGTATTTT	CSVGQEAITDTQYF
.	TRBV6-1	TRBJ2-3	.	TGTGCCAACAGTGAAGTGGAGGAAACATGGTATTTT	CANSEVEETWYF
.	TRBV6-6	TRBJ2-5	.	TGTGCCAGCAGTTACTCAGCAGGAGTGGAGGCCCAGTACTTC	CASSYSAGVEAQYF
.	TRBV10-3	TRBJ2-7	.	TGTGCCACCTGTGACACCTCGACTACCTACGAGCAGTACTTC	CATCDTSTTYEQYF
.	TRBV6-5	TRBJ2-1	.	TGTGCCAGCAGTTACAGTAGCGGAAGAACTTACAATGAGCAGTTCTTC	CASSYSSGRTYNEQFF
.	TRBV6-6	TRBJ2-7	.	TGTGCCAGAGAGGGATCCACCTATGAGCAGTACTTC	CAREGSTYEQYF
.	TRBV6-1	TRBJ2-3	.	TGTGCCAGCAATGATGAGACAGTGATGGCAGATACGCAGTATTTT	CASNDETVMADTQYF
medium-sized	TRBV29-1	TRBJ2-2	.	TGCAGCGTTGTATTTCAGGAGACCACCGGGGAGCTGTTTTTT	CSVVFQETTGELFF
.	TRBV11-2	TRBJ2-1	.	TGTGCCAGCAGGACCCTAGAGGCCTACAATGAGCAGTTCTTC	CASRTLEAYNEQFF
.	TRBV10-3	TRBJ2-2	TRBD2	TGTGTCATCAGGGAGCGGGACGGCACCGGGGAGCTGTTTTTC	CVIRERDGTGELFF
few	TRBV12-3/TRBV12-4	TRBJ1-2	TRBD1	TGTACCAGCAGCCGGACAGGAGACTATGGCTACACCTTC	CTSSRTGDYGYTF
few	TRBV10-1	TRBJ2-1	.	TGCACCAGCAATGAGTCGAGACCCGGGAGAAACAATGAGCAGTTCTTC	CTSNESRPGRNNEQFF
.	TRBV6-1	TRBJ2-1	.	TGTGCCAGCAATGCGCAGTGGGGACGGGGCGGTGAGCAGTTCTTC	CASNAQWGRGGEQFF
.	TRBV5-5	TRBJ1-6	.	TGTGCCAGCACCCCGGGAAACTATAGTTCACCCCTTCACTTT	CASTPGNYSSPLHF
many	TRBV28	TRBJ2-6	.	TGTGCCACCCTCCGAACACAAGCCGGGGCCAACGTCCTGACTTTC	CATLRTQAGANVLTF
.	TRBV12-3/TRBV12-4	TRBJ2-2	.	TGTGCCAGCGTCAGACTACTGGCCGGGGAGCTGTTTTTT	CASVRLLAGELFF
.	TRBV29-1	TRBJ2-7	TRBD2	TGCAGCGTTGGTGCTAGCGGGAGTTACGAGAAGTACTTC	CSVGASGSYEKYF
.	TRBV5-1	TRBJ2-3	.	TGCGCCAGCAGCCCCTCGGACCCCTCGAATACGCAGTATTTT	CASSPSDPSNTQYF
.	TRBV4-1	TRBJ2-7	.	TGCGCCAGCAGCCCCTCCTATGGCGCGGGATGGCTCGGCGAGCAGTACTTC	CASSPSYGAGWLGEQYF